This passage covers 10 T cell receptor beta chains from one sample sequenced in a study of Graves' ophthalmopathy and Graves' hyperthyroidism. Investigators amplified TCR beta CDR3 regions from RNA transcripts. RT-PCR with HTBI primers came first, then second-round multiplex PCR. TCRdb recomputed calls from the multiplex PCR reads with MiXCR, one row per CDR3 protein. The sample includes 150,000 to 200,000 distinct CDR3 sequences, roughly two fifths of them seen just once. The sequencing input was peripheral blood. The receptors here all came from a woman between 40 and 50 years old with Graves' ophthalmopathy.

This chain connects TRBV24-1 to TRBJ1-5; D is unclear. Germline lookup yields CDR1 KGHDR and CDR2 SFDVKD. Trimming cost V 1 base and J 6 bases, with 9 bases left between them. The length of the CDR3 is 14 residues. This chain's CDR3 is CATSDFEGRQPQHF. The CDR3 bases are TGTGCCACCAGTGATTTTGAGGGTCGTCAGCCCCAGCATTTT.

This clonotype was recorded at least ten times. The rearrangement links TRBV2 to TRBJ1-5; no reliable D call. Germline loops: CDR1 SNHLY, CDR2 FYNNEI. CDR3 size: 12 residues. The V end lost 7 bases, the J end lost 4 bases, and 8 bases lay between the germline ends. The DNA of the CDR3 is TGTGCCAGCAAGTATATAAATCAGCCCCAGCATTTT. This gives the protein CASKYINQPQHF. The variable domain in full, with the rest retrieved from reference TRBV2 and TRBJ1-5, is EPEVTQTPSHQVTQMGQEVILRCVPISNHLYFYWYRQILGQKVEFLVSFYNNEISEKSEIFDDQFSVERPDGSNFTLKIRSTKLEDSAMYFCASKYINQPQHFGDGTRLSIL.

The table lists this clonotype with many counts. V and J are TRBV6-5 and TRBJ2-7, with 9 bases matching TRBD1. V lost 3 bases, J lost 7 bases, and 7 bases stayed unmatched. Germline loops: CDR1 MNHEY, CDR2 SVGAGI. The length of the CDR3 is 14 residues. This chain's CDR3 is CASSYRDRVREQYF. As DNA, the CDR3 is TGTGCCAGCAGTTATAGGGACAGGGTCCGGGAGCAGTACTTC.

The CDR3 DNA reads TGTGCCAGCAGTCCCCGGACTAGCGGGAACGTCCACGAGCAGTACTTC. This encodes CASSPRTSGNVHEQYF. The chain recombines TRBV28 with TRBJ2-7; 12 positions agree with TRBD2. The CDR3 consists of 16 residues. Germline loops: CDR1 MDHEN, CDR2 SYDVKM. V lost 5 bases to trimming and J lost 5 bases; unmatched junction nucleotides: 10.

This clonotype was seen many times. The CDR3 coding sequence is TGCAGTGCTAGGCCGGTAGCCTACGGCGGGGAGCTGTTTTTT. Its translation: CSARPVAYGGELFF. The chain links TRBV20-1 to TRBJ2-2; D not resolved. V gave up 3 bases and J gave up 7 bases, with 15 bases separating them. Germline V gene lookup returns CDR1 DFQATT and CDR2 SNEGSKA (reference sequence). This CDR3 contains 14 residues.

This clonotype was counted between two and nine times. The rearrangement joins TRBV6-5 to TRBJ2-5; no firm D call. Per the germline V gene, CDR1 is MNHEY and CDR2 is SVGAGI. V lost 4 bases and J 4 bases, leaving 19 bases between the germline ends. This CDR3 is 16 amino acids long. CDR3 in amino acids: CASSSAWVANSETQYF. The CDR3 DNA sequence: TGTGCCAGCAGTTCGGCTTGGGTAGCAAATTCAGAGACCCAGTACTTC.

This clonotype was detected ten times or more. V is TRBV19 and J is TRBJ2-5; the match to TRBD1 covers 10 bases. Trimming at V came to 8 bases and at J to 1 base, leaving 7 bases not matched to a gene. Germline assignment: CDR1 LNHDA and CDR2 SQIVND (reference sequence). The CDR3 is 15 residues long. CDR3 in DNA: TGTGCCAGTTCACTGGGGACAGGGGTCCAAGAGACCCAGTACTTC. Residues: CASSLGTGVQETQYF. Full variable domain (outside the CDR3, taken from reference TRBV19 and TRBJ2-5): DGGITQSPKYLFRKEGQNVTLSCEQNLNHDAMYWYRQDPGQGLRLIYYSQIVNDFQKGDIAEGYSVSREKKESFPLTVTSAQKNPTAFYLCASSLGTGVQETQYFGPGTRLLVL.

There are many counts of this clonotype. The V and J genes are TRBV11-2 and TRBJ2-3, with 7 bases fitting TRBD2. CDR1 and CDR2 from the germline V gene are SGHAT and FQNNGV. V lost 5 bases, J lost 0 bases, and 8 bases stayed unmatched. The CDR3 loop spans 16 amino acids. The chain's CDR3 is CASSTTSATSTDTQYF. The CDR3 coding sequence is TGTGCCAGCAGCACAACTAGCGCAACTAGCACAGATACGCAGTATTTT.

This clonotype was recorded at least ten times. This chain joins TRBV4-1 and TRBJ1-2; D is unclear. The ends were cut back, 4 bases at V and 1 base at J, with 10 bases in the middle. The CDR3 spans 14 residues. Germline V CDR1 and CDR2: MGHRA, YSYEKL. The chain's CDR3 is CASSPDDRNYGYTF. CDR3 in DNA: TGCGCCAGCAGCCCCGACGACCGTAACTATGGCTACACCTTC.

In its sample, this clonotype was seen many times. This chain links TRBV19 with TRBJ1-1; no definite D call. CDR1 and CDR2 (germline): LNHDA, SQIVND (reference sequence). This CDR3 comprises 12 residues. Trimming removed 4 bases from V and 6 bases from J, with 9 bases in between. CDR3 bases: TGTGCCAGTAGTACCCTCGGGTCTGAAGCTTTCTTT. Translation gives CASSTLGSEAFF. The entire variable domain, with the rest obtained from reference TRBV19 and TRBJ1-1, is as follows: DGGITQSPKYLFRKEGQNVTLSCEQNLNHDAMYWYRQDPGQGLRLIYYSQIVNDFQKGDIAEGYSVSREKKESFPLTVTSAQKNPTAFYLCASSTLGSEAFFGQGTRLTVV.